This TCR beta chain came from a study of T cell repertoires in cytomegalovirus infection. Germline values: CDR1 SGHVS, CDR2 FNYEAQ. V was pared by 1 base and J by 2 bases, with 9 bases between. The CDR3 runs 15 residues. This clonotype has more than one count but fewer than ten. Its antigen remains unknown. TCRdb analysed the reads with MiXCR anew, one entry per CDR3 protein. The top ten clones hold approximately 93% of a sample with 20,000 to 25,000 distinct CDR3 sequences, around 40% of them seen once. Material: CD8+ T cells from cultured PBMCs, obtained from culture after CMV antigen stimulation. The rearrangement joins TRBV7-6 to TRBJ1-5; D unresolved. The origin of this receptor is a human donor in good health (CMV status not recorded). Some clones in this sample may be carry-over from other donors' samples. The CDR3 bases are TGTGCCAGCAGCTTAGGATCTACCGGCAATCAGCCCCAGCATTTT. This gives the protein CASSLGSTGNQPQHF.